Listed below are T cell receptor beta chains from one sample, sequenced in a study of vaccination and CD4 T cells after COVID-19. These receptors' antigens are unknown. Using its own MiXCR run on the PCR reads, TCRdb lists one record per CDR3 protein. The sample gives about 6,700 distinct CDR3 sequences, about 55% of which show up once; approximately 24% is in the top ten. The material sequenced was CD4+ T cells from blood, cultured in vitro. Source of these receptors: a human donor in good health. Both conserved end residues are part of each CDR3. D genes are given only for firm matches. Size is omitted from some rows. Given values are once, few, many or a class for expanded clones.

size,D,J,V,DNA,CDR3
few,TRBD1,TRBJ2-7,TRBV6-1,TGTGCCAGCAGGGGGAAGGGACAGGGAACCTACGAGCAGTACTTC,CASRGKGQGTYEQYF
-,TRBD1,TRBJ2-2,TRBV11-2,TGTGCCAGCAGGCCTAACAGGGGGCCGAGCACCGGGGAGCTGTTTTTT,CASRPNRGPSTGELFF
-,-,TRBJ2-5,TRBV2,TGTGCCAGCAGGCTAAAAGAGACCCAGTACTTC,CASRLKETQYF
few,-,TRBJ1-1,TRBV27,TGTGCCAGCAGTCCCCGGACCGAGATGAACACTGAAGCTTTCTTT,CASSPRTEMNTEAFF
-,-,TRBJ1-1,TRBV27,TGTGCCAGCGAACGACTGATGGACACTGAAGCTTTCTTT,CASERLMDTEAFF
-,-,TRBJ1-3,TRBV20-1,TGCAGTGCTAGAGATGCCCGGGTATCAGGAAACACCATATATTTT,CSARDARVSGNTIYF
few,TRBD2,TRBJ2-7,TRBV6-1,TGTGCCAGCAGGCCTAGCGGGGACCTGTACGAGCAGTACTTC,CASRPSGDLYEQYF
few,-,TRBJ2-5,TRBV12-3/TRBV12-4,TGTGCCAGCAGTTCGGACAGTGTGGAGACCCAGTACTTC,CASSSDSVETQYF
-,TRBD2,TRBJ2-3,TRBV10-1,TGCGCCAGCAGTGAAGAGCGGGGGGGGACCACAGATACGCAGTATTTT,CASSEERGGTTDTQYF
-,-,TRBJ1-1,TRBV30,TGTGCCTGGAGTGTACTGGCAGGGAACACTGAAGCTTTCTTT,CAWSVLAGNTEAFF
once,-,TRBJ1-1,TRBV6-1,TGTGCCAGCGGCACACAGGGAGAGAACACTGAAGCTTTCTTT,CASGTQGENTEAFF
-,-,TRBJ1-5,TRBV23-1,TGCGCCAGCAGTCGGGTCGGGGGGCGTCCGTGCAATCAGCCCCAGCATTTT,CASSRVGGRPCNQPQHF
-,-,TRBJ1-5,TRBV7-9,TGTGCCAGCAGCCCCAGGGGAGAGAATCAGCCCCAGCATTTT,CASSPRGENQPQHF
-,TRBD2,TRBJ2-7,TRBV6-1,TGTGCCAGCACCCCGGGAGCCGGGACTAGTATGCCGTACTTC,CASTPGAGTSMPYF
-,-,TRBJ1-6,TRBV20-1,TGCAGTGCTAGGAGTCTTTATAATTCACCCCTCCACTTT,CSARSLYNSPLHF
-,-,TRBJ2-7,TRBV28,TGTGCCAGCAGTTTGTCCTACTACGAGCAGTACTTC,CASSLSYYEQYF
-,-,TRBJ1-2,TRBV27,TGTGCCAGCAGTTCAAATGAGGCCGACTATGGCTACACCTTC,CASSSNEADYGYTF
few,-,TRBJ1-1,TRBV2,TGTGCCAGCAGTGACCCCAGGTTTAACACTGAAGCTTTCTTT,CASSDPRFNTEAFF
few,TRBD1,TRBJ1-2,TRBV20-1,TGCAGTGCTAGGGGACAGGCGTATGGCTACACCTTC,CSARGQAYGYTF
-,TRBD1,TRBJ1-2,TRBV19,TGTGCCAGTAGCCGACAGGGGACGGAAGGCTACACCTTC,CASSRQGTEGYTF